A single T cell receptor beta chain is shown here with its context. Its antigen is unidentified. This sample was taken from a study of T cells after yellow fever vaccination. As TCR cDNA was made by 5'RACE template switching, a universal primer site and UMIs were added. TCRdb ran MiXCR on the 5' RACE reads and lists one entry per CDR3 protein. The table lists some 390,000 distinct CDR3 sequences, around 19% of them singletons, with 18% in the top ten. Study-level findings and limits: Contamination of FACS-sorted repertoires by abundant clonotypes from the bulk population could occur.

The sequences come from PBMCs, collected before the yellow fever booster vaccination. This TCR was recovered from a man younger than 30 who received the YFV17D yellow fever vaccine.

The CDR3 region has the DNA TGTGCCAGCAGCTTAGCGCTGGGGACTGGGGCCAACGTCCTGACTTTC. Protein: CASSLALGTGANVLTF. This rearrangement joins TRBV7-2 to TRBJ2-6; D unclear. CDR1 and CDR2 (germline): SGHTA, FQGNSA. V dropped 0 bases and J dropped 2 bases, with 8 bases sitting between them. The CDR3 spans 16 residues. Based on the CDR3 plus reference TRBV7-2 and TRBJ2-6, the full variable domain is GAGVSQSPSNKVTEKGKDVELRCDPISGHTALYWYRQSLGQGLEFLIYFQGNSAPDKSGLPSDRFSAERTGGSVSTLTIQRTQQEDSAVYLCASSLALGTGANVLTFGAGSRLTVL.